One sample yielded the 30 T cell receptor beta chains listed below, sequenced in a study of beta chain features in type 1 diabetes. The sequenced template was cDNA made from the entire isolated RNA. Some clones are missing from TCRdb's copy, which holds only in-frame ones; the method was immunoSEQ multiplex PCR. The sample includes some 290,000 clones, 14% of them seen just once. These receptors' targets are unknown. Study results and caveats: Moderate but significant shortening of TCRB CDR3s was recorded in all four CD4+ subsets from Type 1 diabetes patients.

The sequenced material came from naive CD4+ T cells from blood. The receptors were sampled from a man younger than 45 with type 1 diabetes.

This clone has just a few counts. J is TRBJ2-7 and V is TRBV28, with D maybe TRBD1 (5 bases). The CDR3 spans 15 residues. V was pared by 6 bases and J by 4 bases, with 19 bases between. CDR1 is MDHEN, CDR2 SYDVKM, per germline. CDR3: CASSFMGRAVYEQYF. The CDR3 nucleotides read TGTGCCAGCAGCTTCATGGGGCGAGCCGTATACGAGCAGTACTTC.

This clone was found a few times. For the CDR3, the DNA is TGTGCCAGCAGTTTATCGGGGAGTTTCCCCGGGGAGCTGTTTTTT. Translating it yields CASSLSGSFPGELFF. The chain combines TRBV27 with TRBJ2-2; weak D call: TRBD2 (5 bases). The V and J ends lost 0 bases and 6 bases respectively, with 11 bases between them. Germline values: CDR1 MNHEY, CDR2 SMNVEV (reference sequence). The CDR3 is 15 amino acids.

There are a few counts of this clone. This chain connects TRBV18 to TRBJ2-5; 7 bases match TRBD1. V shed 4 bases and J 2 bases; nucleotides not matched to a gene: 4. The CDR3 loop spans 14 amino acids. The germline V gene encodes CDR1 KGHSH and CDR2 LQKENI. The chain's CDR3 is CASSQNRGQETQYF. CDR3 bases: TGTGCCAGCTCACAGAACAGGGGTCAAGAGACCCAGTACTTC.

This chain uses TRBV28 with TRBJ2-4; perhaps TRBD2 as D (5 bases). Germline CDR1 and CDR2: MDHEN and SYDVKM. The CDR3 spans 14 residues. V lost 2 bases to trimming and J lost 2 bases, with 7 bases between them. As DNA, the CDR3 is TGTGCCAGCAGTTTACGGGGATCCAAAAACATTCAGTACTTC. Its translation is CASSLRGSKNIQYF.

This clone was observed a single time. The V call is TRBV4-3, the J call TRBJ1-3; D ambiguous. The germline V gene encodes CDR1 LGHNA and CDR2 YSLEER. With 5 bases removed from V and 3 bases from J, the gap between germline ends came to 8 bases. CDR3 length: 13 residues. The CDR3 DNA follows: TGCGCCAGCAGCTTTCAAAATGGAAACACCATATATTTT. Translating it yields CASSFQNGNTIYF.

This clone has just a few counts. This chain links TRBV27 with TRBJ1-2, with TRBD1 matching over 9 bases. V trimming: 1 base; J trimming: 3 bases; junction bases outside the gene matches: 9. Germline lookup yields CDR1 MNHEY and CDR2 SMNVEV (reference sequence). The CDR3 sequence is 17 residues long. CDR3 DNA sequence: TGTGCCAGCAGTTTATACCGATCCCGGGACAGGGACTATGGCTACACCTTC. Translating it yields CASSLYRSRDRDYGYTF.

The table lists this clone with a few counts. The chain uses TRBV28 and TRBJ2-1; 8 bases are a match to TRBD2. The germline CDR1 and CDR2 sequences are MDHEN and SYDVKM. V was clipped by 3 bases and J by 5 bases; unmatched bases: 6. The CDR3 runs 15 residues. The CDR3 region has the DNA TGTGCCAGCAGTTTGGTACTAGCGGCGGACAATGAGCAGTTCTTC. Translated, it gives CASSLVLAADNEQFF.

This clone was seen a few times. The chain carries TRBV2 and TRBJ2-7; D might be TRBD1 (6 bases). CDR3 length: 15 amino acids. V lost 0 bases and J 3 bases, leaving 12 bases between the germline ends. CDR1 is SNHLY, CDR2 FYNNEI, per germline. The CDR3 loop reads CASSEALPDSYEQYF. The CDR3 DNA is TGTGCCAGCAGTGAAGCGCTTCCGGACAGCTACGAGCAGTACTTC.

This clone has only a few counts. This chain uses TRBV5-6 with TRBJ2-7; D ambiguous. Per germline, CDR1 SGHDT and CDR2 YYEEEE. The V gene lost 1 base and the J gene lost 4 bases, with 9 bases spanning the gap. CDR3 length: 13 amino acids. The CDR3 DNA sequence: TGTGCCAGCAGCTTGAGTGACGGGTACGAGCAGTACTTC. This sequence encodes CASSLSDGYEQYF. The entire variable domain, with the rest obtained from reference TRBV5-6 and TRBJ2-7, is as follows: DAGVTQSPTHLIKTRGQQVTLRCSPKSGHDTVSWYQQALGQGPQFIFQYYEEEERQRGNFPDRFSGHQFPNYSSELNVNALLLGDSALYLCASSLSDGYEQYFGPGTRLTVT.

This clone was observed a few times. The genes are TRBV7-9 and TRBJ1-1, with D perhaps matching TRBD1 (5 bases). This CDR3 has 15 residues. CDR1 is SEHNR, CDR2 FQNEAQ, per germline (reference sequence). Trimming took 4 bases from V and 0 from J, leaving 12 bases between them. Here the CDR3 reads CASSSLGGVNTEAFF. The CDR3 DNA is TGTGCCAGCAGCTCCTTGGGGGGGGTGAACACTGAAGCTTTCTTT.

This clone was detected only a few times. The chain recombines TRBV28 with TRBJ1-5; D is perhaps TRBD1 (5 bases). Germline assignment: CDR1 MDHEN and CDR2 SYDVKM. Trimming pared 6 bases from V and 2 bases from J, leaving 11 bases between. The CDR3 has 14 residues. The CDR3 region is CASSLDRRNQPQHF. As DNA, the CDR3 is TGTGCCAGCAGCCTAGACAGACGCAATCAGCCCCAGCATTTT.

The J gene is TRBJ2-1, the V gene TRBV5-1; D is possibly TRBD1 (5 bases). Trimming pared 4 bases from V and 0 bases from J, leaving 8 bases between. CDR1 is SGHRS and CDR2 is YFSETQ in the germline V gene. The CDR3 has 14 amino acids. The CDR3 spells CASSMDTSYNEQFF. Written as DNA, the CDR3 is TGCGCCAGCAGCATGGACACCTCCTACAATGAGCAGTTCTTC.

This clone was seen more than once but under ten times. The chain employs TRBV2 and TRBJ1-2, with a possible D match to TRBD1 (6 bases). The CDR3 is 15 residues long. V lost 3 bases and J lost 7, with 18 bases in between. Germline V CDR1 and CDR2: SNHLY, FYNNEI. In DNA form, the CDR3 reads TGTGCCAGCAGTGAGGGGACATCAAGGTCTGGTGGCTACACCTTC. The encoded protein is CASSEGTSRSGGYTF.

The chain recombines TRBV18 with TRBJ2-1, with 7 bases identical to TRBD2. The V segment lost 2 bases and the J segment 8 bases; nucleotides outside the gene matches: 12. Germline lookup yields CDR1 KGHSH and CDR2 LQKENI. This CDR3 spans 16 amino acids. CDR3 nucleotide sequence: TGTGCCAGCTCACCAAGGGTAGAGGGAGGGATCGATGAGCAGTTCTTC. Translating it yields CASSPRVEGGIDEQFF.

This clone turned up a few times. This chain uses TRBV4-3 with TRBJ2-3; no clear D. V lost 0 bases and J lost 2, with 15 bases in between. This CDR3 contains 17 residues. Per germline, CDR1 LGHNA and CDR2 YSLEER. This CDR3 reads CASSQDVGRRYTDTQYF. The CDR3 nucleotides read TGCGCCAGCAGCCAAGATGTGGGCAGACGCTACACAGATACGCAGTATTTT.

This clone was seen more than once but under ten times. V is TRBV19 and J is TRBJ2-1; 9 nucleotides line up with TRBD2. Germline CDR1 reads LNHDA; CDR2 reads SQIVND (reference sequence). Trimming removed 3 bases from V and 5 bases from J; junction bases left unmatched: 5. The CDR3 runs 15 residues. This CDR3 reads CASSMQTSGHNEQFF. The CDR3 DNA follows: TGTGCCAGTAGTATGCAGACTAGCGGCCACAATGAGCAGTTCTTC.

A few counts support this clone. The rearrangement uses TRBV4-2 and TRBJ2-5; 8 bases line up with TRBD2. The V gene end was trimmed by 0 bases and the J gene end by 6 bases; junction bases not matched to a gene: 6. CDR3 length: 15 residues. CDR1 and CDR2 from the germline V gene are LGHNA and YNFKEQ. The CDR3 sequence: CASSQEDGRGKTQYF. The CDR3 nucleotides are TGTGCCAGCAGCCAAGAAGACGGGAGGGGTAAGACCCAGTACTTC.

Notes on this clone: One end of the junction varies from germline; a read error may be responsible. The chain carries TRBV20-1 and TRBJ1-2; D is uncertain. The CDR3 covers 10 residues. Germline loops: CDR1 DFQATT, CDR2 SNEGSKA (reference sequence). In DNA, the CDR3 is TGCAGTGCTAGTTGGAGGCCCCCGGTCTTC. Encoded protein: CSASWRPPVF.

In regard to this clone: This same CDR3 is encoded by further DNA sequences in the sample. The genes are TRBV9 and TRBJ2-1; D ambiguous. Germline V gives CDR1 SGDLS, CDR2 YYNGEE. Trimming removed 2 bases at V and 0 bases at J, with 9 bases between. The CDR3 spans 15 residues. CDR3 sequence (DNA): TGTGCCAGCAGCGTTGAAATGAGCTCCTACAATGAGCAGTTCTTC. Amino acid sequence: CASSVEMSSYNEQFF.

V gene TRBV28 combines with J gene TRBJ2-7; 9 positions agree with TRBD2. Germline V gene data show CDR1 as MDHEN and CDR2 as SYDVKM. With 6 bases clipped from V and 0 bases from J, the junction kept 6 bases outside the gene matches. The CDR3 extends over 15 amino acids. The CDR3 here is CASRSAGGRSYEQYF. The CDR3 DNA sequence: TGTGCCAGCAGATCAGCGGGAGGACGCTCCTACGAGCAGTACTTC.

This clone was observed a few times. This sequence joins TRBV19 and TRBJ2-5; D ambiguous. The CDR3 has 13 amino acids. Germline V lookup: CDR1 LNHDA, CDR2 SQIVND (reference sequence). V shed 5 bases and J shed 3 bases, with 10 bases lying between them. In DNA, the CDR3 is TGTGCCAGTAGTTCCACCTATGAAGAGACCCAGTACTTC. Encoded protein: CASSSTYEETQYF.

The chain uses TRBV9 and TRBJ1-2, with TRBD1 as a possible D gene (6 bases). This CDR3 has 15 residues. V gave up 0 bases and J gave up 8 bases, with 17 bases separating them. The germline gives CDR1 SGDLS, CDR2 YYNGEE. The CDR3 loop reads CASSVEPGAPGGYTF. CDR3 bases: TGTGCCAGCAGCGTAGAGCCAGGGGCACCAGGAGGCTACACCTTC.

This clone was seen just once. This chain connects TRBV7-9 to TRBJ2-3; no clear D. The CDR3 length is 11 residues. V shed 8 bases and J shed 4 bases, with 7 bases lying between them. The germline V gene has CDR1 SEHNR and CDR2 FQNEAQ (reference sequence). The CDR3 sequence: CASAESDTQYF. CDR3 bases: TGTGCCAGCGCGGAATCAGATACGCAGTATTTT.

This clone came up a few times. The chain links TRBV28 to TRBJ2-7; TRBD1 matches at 8 bases. The germline V gene encodes CDR1 MDHEN and CDR2 SYDVKM. V gave up 4 bases and J gave up 6 bases; unmatched junction bases: 14. The CDR3 spans 16 residues. The CDR3 loop reads CASSSLGTGYPSEQYF. As DNA, the CDR3 is TGTGCCAGCAGTTCCCTGGGGACAGGATATCCCAGCGAGCAGTACTTC.

The chain couples TRBV5-1 to TRBJ2-6; tentative D call: TRBD1 (6 bases). CDR1 and CDR2 from the germline V gene are SGHRS and YFSETQ. V lost 1 base and J lost 2, with 7 bases in between. This CDR3 region has 15 residues. CDR3 sequence: CASSLTGPGANVLTF. In DNA form, the CDR3 reads TGCGCCAGCAGCTTGACAGGGCCTGGGGCCAACGTCCTGACTTTC.

V and J are TRBV5-4 and TRBJ1-2; 7 nucleotides match TRBD1. The CDR3 loop spans 16 amino acids. Germline values: CDR1 SGHNT, CDR2 YYREEE (reference sequence). The V and J ends lost 0 bases and 0 bases, in that order; junction bases with no gene match: 5. The CDR3 region is CASSLGADRSNYGYTF. CDR3 in DNA: TGTGCCAGCAGCTTGGGGGCGGACAGGTCTAACTATGGCTACACCTTC.

This clone showed up just a few times. This chain joins TRBV7-2 and TRBJ2-3; 10 bases map to TRBD2. There are 17 residues in the CDR3. V lost 5 bases to trimming and J lost 0 bases; unmatched junction nucleotides: 8. The germline V gene has CDR1 SGHTA and CDR2 FQGNSA. The CDR3 DNA is TGTGCCAGCAGCCCCGTTGCGACTAGCGGGAGCACAGATACGCAGTATTTT. It codes for CASSPVATSGSTDTQYF.

The chain employs TRBV10-3 and TRBJ2-3; D is unresolved. The CDR3 totals 12 residues. The germline V and J ends were trimmed by 10 bases and 2 bases, with 10 bases remaining between them. Germline CDR1 reads ENHRY; CDR2 reads SYGVKD. The CDR3 spells CATGLNTDTQYF. The CDR3 DNA reads TGTGCCACCGGTTTGAACACAGATACGCAGTATTTT.

CDR3 sequence: CASSQDGLAGYYEQYF. CDR3 in DNA: TGCGCCAGCAGCCAGGACGGACTAGCGGGATACTACGAGCAGTACTTC. The V and J genes are TRBV4-3 and TRBJ2-7, with 12 positions matching TRBD2. The CDR3 contains 16 residues. V gave up 3 bases and J gave up 3 bases; unmatched junction bases: 6. Germline CDR1 LGHNA, CDR2 YSLEER.

This clone was seen a few times. This chain connects TRBV28 to TRBJ1-2; the D is unclear. The germline V and J ends were trimmed by 6 bases and 2 bases, with 13 bases remaining between them. The CDR3 spans 14 residues. Germline V lookup: CDR1 MDHEN, CDR2 SYDVKM. As DNA, the CDR3 is TGTGCCAGCAGCCCCTCTGGAGGGAACTATGGCTACACCTTC. Protein product: CASSPSGGNYGYTF.